One T cell receptor beta chain is described in this entry. The CDR3 has 16 residues. CDR1 is MGHRA and CDR2 is YSYEKL in the germline V gene. Trimming left V 1 base short and J 8 bases short, with 15 bases between. The table came from immunoSEQ multiplex PCR; TCRdb's copy has only in-frame clones and leaves some out. Of about 380,000 clones in the sample, approximately 87% were seen once. The sample originates from a study of blood T cell repertoires in COVID-19. Turning to the study itself: T cells, B-cell-depleted T cells, or PBMCs provided the cDNA or gDNA that served as material.

This TCR was sampled from a man aged 25-45 years who had recovered from COVID-19. The sequencing sample was made of PBMCs or T cells enriched from blood (not recorded which). This chain connects TRBV4-1 to TRBJ1-6; D possibly corresponds to TRBD1 (6 bases). CDR3 region: CASSQGGGAGDSPLHF. The CDR3 coding sequence is TGCGCCAGCAGCCAAGGCGGGGGGGCAGGTGATTCACCCCTCCACTTT.